The 8 T cell receptor beta chains below all came from one sample that was sequenced in a study of human T cells and chemical hapten exposure. Time point specified: patch test 3, about 24 weeks after DPC sensitization. Noted treatment: therapeutic diphenylcyclopropenone sensitization with weekly scalp DPC. Each CDR3 protein is one row after TCRdb ran MiXCR on the RACE reads. The sample lists some 96,000 distinct CDR3 sequences, roughly 27% occurring once. Sequencing used whole blood, obtained in connection with sensitization to the hapten diphenylcyclopropenone (DPC). The receptors shown here come from a man between 40 and 49 years old with alopecia areata. Some clones in this sample may be carry-over from other donors' samples.

This rearrangement joins TRBV20-1 to TRBJ1-2, with 8 bases that match TRBD1. The germline V gene encodes CDR1 DFQATT and CDR2 SNEGSKA (reference sequence). The J segment lost 7 bases and the V segment lost 0 bases, leaving 4 bases of the junction unmatched. The CDR3 loop spans 13 amino acids. DNA for the CDR3: TGCAGTGCTAGAGAGGACAGGGAGATTGGCTACACCTTC. Its translation: CSAREDREIGYTF.

This clonotype was observed a handful of times. This chain links TRBV6-1 with TRBJ2-2; D could derive from TRBD1 or TRBD2 (5 bases each). CDR1 and CDR2 from the germline V gene are MNHNS and SASEGT. The CDR3 consists of 14 residues. The germline V and J ends were trimmed by 3 bases and 4 bases, with 9 bases remaining between them. The CDR3 is CASSEEGTTGELFF. The CDR3 DNA reads TGTGCCAGCAGTGAGGAAGGGACCACCGGGGAGCTGTTTTTT.

V usage is TRBV12-3 or TRBV12-4 and J usage is TRBJ2-1; 9 bases map to TRBD2. Losses at the gene ends were 4 bases for V and 2 bases for J; bases not matched to a gene: 6. CDR3 length: 16 amino acids. The CDR3 reads CASSWRGGPPYNEQFF. In nucleotides, the CDR3 is TGTGCCAGCAGTTGGCGGGGGGGTCCGCCCTACAATGAGCAGTTCTTC.

This clonotype came up a few times. The chain has TRBV20-1 and TRBJ2-2, with 13 bases lining up with TRBD2. The J segment lost 7 bases and the V segment lost 2 bases, leaving 4 bases of the junction unmatched. CDR1 is DFQATT and CDR2 is SNEGSKA in the germline V gene (reference sequence). The CDR3 consists of 15 residues. This CDR3 is CSARRLAGGGGELFF. CDR3 DNA sequence: TGCAGTGCTAGAAGACTAGCGGGAGGTGGCGGGGAGCTGTTTTTT.

The rearrangement uses TRBV2 and TRBJ2-2; TRBD1 aligns across 9 bases. This CDR3 has 15 amino acids. V lost 5 bases and J lost 2; bases outside the gene matches: 3. Germline-derived CDR1 and CDR2 are SNHLY and FYNNEI. CDR3 loop: CASSTGQGNTGELFF. The CDR3 region has the DNA TGTGCCAGCAGTACGGGACAGGGCAACACCGGGGAGCTGTTTTTT.

The table lists this clonotype with a few counts. The chain recombines TRBV28 with TRBJ1-6; no reliable D call. The V end was cut by 2 bases, the J end by 10 bases, with 9 bases between. Germline V lookup: CDR1 MDHEN, CDR2 SYDVKM. This CDR3 is built from 13 residues. CDR3 DNA sequence: TGTGCCAGCAGTTTAATAAGGGAGTCACCCCTCCACTTT. This codes for CASSLIRESPLHF.

This clonotype appeared a few times. This chain uses TRBV28 with TRBJ1-6, with TRBD1 identical over 8 bases. The CDR3 is 13 amino acids. The V segment lost 2 bases and the J segment 13 bases; nucleotides outside the gene matches: 4. Germline-derived CDR1 and CDR2 are MDHEN and SYDVKM. CDR3 nucleotides: TGTGCCAGCAGTTTAAGACAGGGGAGTCCCCTCCACTTT. Its protein is CASSLRQGSPLHF.

The chain employs TRBV15 and TRBJ2-1; 10 bases align to TRBD1. Germline loops: CDR1 LNHNV, CDR2 YYDKDF (reference sequence). CDR3 size: 14 residues. Trimming took 8 bases from V and 7 from J; bases not matched to a gene: 8. This CDR3 is CATARDRGWNEQFF. DNA for the CDR3: TGTGCCACCGCCCGGGACAGGGGCTGGAATGAGCAGTTCTTC.